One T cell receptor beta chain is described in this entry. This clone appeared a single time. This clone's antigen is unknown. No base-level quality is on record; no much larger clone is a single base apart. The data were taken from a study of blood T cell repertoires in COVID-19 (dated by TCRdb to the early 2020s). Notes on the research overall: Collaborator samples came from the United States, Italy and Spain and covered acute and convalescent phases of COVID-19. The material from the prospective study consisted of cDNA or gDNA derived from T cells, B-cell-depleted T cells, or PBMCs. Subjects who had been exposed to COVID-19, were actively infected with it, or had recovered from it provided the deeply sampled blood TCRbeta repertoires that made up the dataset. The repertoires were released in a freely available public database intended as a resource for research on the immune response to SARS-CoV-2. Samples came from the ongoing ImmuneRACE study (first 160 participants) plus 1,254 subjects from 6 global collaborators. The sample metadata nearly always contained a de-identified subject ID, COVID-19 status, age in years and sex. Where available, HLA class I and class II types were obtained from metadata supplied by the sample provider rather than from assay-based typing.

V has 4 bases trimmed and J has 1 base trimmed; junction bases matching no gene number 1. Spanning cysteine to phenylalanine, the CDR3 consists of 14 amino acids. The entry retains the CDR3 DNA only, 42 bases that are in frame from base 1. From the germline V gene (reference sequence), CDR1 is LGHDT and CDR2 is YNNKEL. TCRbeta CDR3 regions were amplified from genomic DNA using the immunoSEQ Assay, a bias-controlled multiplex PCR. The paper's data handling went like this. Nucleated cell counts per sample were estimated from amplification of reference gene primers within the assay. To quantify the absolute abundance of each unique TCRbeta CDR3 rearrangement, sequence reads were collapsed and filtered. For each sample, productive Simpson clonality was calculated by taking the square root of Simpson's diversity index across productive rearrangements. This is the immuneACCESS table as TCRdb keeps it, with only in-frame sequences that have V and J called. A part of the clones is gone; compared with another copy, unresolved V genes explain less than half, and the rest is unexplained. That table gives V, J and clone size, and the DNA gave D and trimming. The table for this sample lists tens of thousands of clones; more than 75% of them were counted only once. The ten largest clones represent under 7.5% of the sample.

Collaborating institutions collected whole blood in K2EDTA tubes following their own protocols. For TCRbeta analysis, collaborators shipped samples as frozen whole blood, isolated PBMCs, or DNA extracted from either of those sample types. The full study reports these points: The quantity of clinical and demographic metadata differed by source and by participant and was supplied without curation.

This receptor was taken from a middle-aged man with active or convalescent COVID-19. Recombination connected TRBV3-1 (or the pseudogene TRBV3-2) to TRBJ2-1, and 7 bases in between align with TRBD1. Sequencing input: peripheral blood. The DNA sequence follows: TGTGCCAGCAGCCGCAGGGGGTCCTACAATGAGCAGTTCTTC. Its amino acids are CASSRRGSYNEQFF.